Given below is one TCR beta chain in context. TCRdb's copy holds only in-frame clones and misses some; the assay was immunoSEQ multiplex PCR. The sample shows 150,000 to 200,000 clones, approximately 87% of them seen only once. This record belongs to a study of blood T cell repertoires in COVID-19. Study-level background: T cells, B-cell-depleted T cells, or PBMCs provided the cDNA or gDNA that served as material.

Participants were aged roughly 18 to 90 years, lived in about 26 US areas, and enrolled virtually. Clinical histories supplied by participants themselves formed the basis of cohort assignment. V was pared by 1 base and J by 8 bases, with 7 bases of the junction left unmatched. Germline-derived CDR1 and CDR2 are LGHDT and YNNKEL (reference sequence). CDR3 size: 16 residues. The chain combines TRBV3-1 (or the pseudogene TRBV3-2) with TRBJ2-2; 10 positions agree with TRBD2. This receptor was identified in a woman between 50 and 59 years old who had recovered from COVID-19. The source material was PBMCs or T cells enriched from blood (not recorded which). The CDR3 DNA reads as TGTGCCAGCAGCCAAGCTAGCGGGGGAAGCATAGGGGAGCTGTTTTTT. Translating it yields CASSQASGGSIGELFF.